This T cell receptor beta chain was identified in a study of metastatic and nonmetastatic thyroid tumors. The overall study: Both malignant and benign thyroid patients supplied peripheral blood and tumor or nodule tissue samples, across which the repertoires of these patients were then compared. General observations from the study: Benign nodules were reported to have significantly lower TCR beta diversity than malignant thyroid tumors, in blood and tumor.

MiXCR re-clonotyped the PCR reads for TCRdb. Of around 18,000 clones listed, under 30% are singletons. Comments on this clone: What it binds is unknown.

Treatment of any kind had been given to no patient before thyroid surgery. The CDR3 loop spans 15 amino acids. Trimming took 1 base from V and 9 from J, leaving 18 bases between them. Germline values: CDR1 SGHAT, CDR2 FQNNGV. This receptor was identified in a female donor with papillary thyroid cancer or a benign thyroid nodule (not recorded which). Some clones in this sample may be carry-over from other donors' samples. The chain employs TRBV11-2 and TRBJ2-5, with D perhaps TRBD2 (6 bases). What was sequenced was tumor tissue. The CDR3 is CASSLGGGDGLAQYF. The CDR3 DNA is TGTGCCAGCAGCTTAGGTGGAGGGGACGGTCTTGCCCAGTACTTC.